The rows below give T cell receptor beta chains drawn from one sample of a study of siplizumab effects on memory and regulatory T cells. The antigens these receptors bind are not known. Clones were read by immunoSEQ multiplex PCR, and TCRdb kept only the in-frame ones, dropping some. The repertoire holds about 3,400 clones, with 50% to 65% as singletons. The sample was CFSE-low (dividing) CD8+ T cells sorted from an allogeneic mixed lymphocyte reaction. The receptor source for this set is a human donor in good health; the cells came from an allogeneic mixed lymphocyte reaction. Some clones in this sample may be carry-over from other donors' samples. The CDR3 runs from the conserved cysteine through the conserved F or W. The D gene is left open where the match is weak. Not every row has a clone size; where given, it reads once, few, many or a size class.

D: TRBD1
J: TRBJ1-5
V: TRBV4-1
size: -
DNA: TGCGCCAGCAGCCAAGATGAGTACAGGGGGGGGATTGGCAATCAGCCCCAGCATTTT
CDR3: CASSQDEYRGGIGNQPQHF

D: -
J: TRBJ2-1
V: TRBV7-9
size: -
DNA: TGTGCCAGCAGCTTAGTTCGGGGCCATGGGGAGCAGTTCTTC
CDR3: CASSLVRGHGEQFF

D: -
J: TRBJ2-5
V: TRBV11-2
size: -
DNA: TGTGCCAGCAGCGGTCCTCCCATACAAGAGACCCAGTACTTC
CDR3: CASSGPPIQETQYF

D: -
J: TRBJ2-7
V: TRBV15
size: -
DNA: TGTGCCACCAGTTCCTTCTCCTACGAGCAGTACTTC
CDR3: CATSSFSYEQYF

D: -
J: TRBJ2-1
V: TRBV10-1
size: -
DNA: TGCGCCAGCAGTGAATTCGCCGGGGCGTCCTACAATGAGCAGTTCTTC
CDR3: CASSEFAGASYNEQFF

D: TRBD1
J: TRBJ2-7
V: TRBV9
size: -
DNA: TGTGCCAGCAGCCTGGGACAGGGACCCTACGAGCAGTACTTC
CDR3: CASSLGQGPYEQYF

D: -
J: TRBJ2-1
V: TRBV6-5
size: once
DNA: TGTGCCAGCAGCCCAGTTTTTGGCGGCTACAATGAGCAGTTCTTC
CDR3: CASSPVFGGYNEQFF

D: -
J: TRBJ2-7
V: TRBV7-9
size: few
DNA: TGTGCCAGCAGCTTTGAGGGTAGGCCCTACGAGCAGTACTTC
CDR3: CASSFEGRPYEQYF

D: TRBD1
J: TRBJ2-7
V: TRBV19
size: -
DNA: TGTGCCAGTAGTCCAGGGACAGGGGGCTACGAGCAGTACTTC
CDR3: CASSPGTGGYEQYF

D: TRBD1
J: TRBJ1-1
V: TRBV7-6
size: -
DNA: TGTGCCAGCAGCTGGGGGACAGGGGGCCGGGGCACTGAAGCTTTCTTT
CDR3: CASSWGTGGRGTEAFF

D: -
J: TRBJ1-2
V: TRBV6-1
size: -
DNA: TGTGCCAGCAGTCCTCCCTCAGCCTATGGCTACACCTTC
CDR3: CASSPPSAYGYTF

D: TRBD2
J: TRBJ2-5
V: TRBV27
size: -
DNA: TGTGCCAGCAGTCGACTAGCGGGAGGAGGTTGGGAGACCCAGTACTTC
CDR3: CASSRLAGGGWETQYF

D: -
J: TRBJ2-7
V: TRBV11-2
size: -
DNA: TGTGCCAGCAGTCTCACCGGGGGACCGGGACGGAGCTACGAGCAGTACTTC
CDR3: CASSLTGGPGRSYEQYF

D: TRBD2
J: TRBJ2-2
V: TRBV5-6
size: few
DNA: TGTGCCAGCAGCTTGGATCTAGCGGGGGCGTTCGGGGAGCTGTTTTTT
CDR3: CASSLDLAGAFGELFF

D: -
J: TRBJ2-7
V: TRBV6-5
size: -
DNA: TGTGCCAGTAAGGGCGATGGTCTGGAGCAGTACTTC
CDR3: CASKGDGLEQYF